This is a list of T cell receptor beta chains from one sample in a study of T cell repertoires in breast cancer. TCRdb ran MiXCR on the emulsion pairing reads and lists one entry per CDR3 protein. Among around 120 distinct CDR3 sequences listed, over 25% were seen once. The sample comprised CD8+ T cells. The receptors were gathered from a pool of human donors with breast cancer or a healthy control (not recorded which). Both conserved end residues are part of each CDR3. D genes are given only for firm matches. Clone size is shown for a subset of rows, as once, few, many or a class of expanded clone.

j_call: TRBJ2-7
clone_size: medium-sized
v_call: TRBV7-9
d_call: TRBD1
cdr3_nt: TGTGCCAGCAGCTCCCCAGTGGACAGGAACTACGAGCAGTACTTC
cdr3_aa: CASSSPVDRNYEQYF

j_call: TRBJ2-7
clone_size: few
v_call: TRBV6-8
d_call: -
cdr3_nt: TGTGCCAGCAAGGCCTACTGGTACGAGCAGTACTTC
cdr3_aa: CASKAYWYEQYF

j_call: TRBJ1-5
clone_size: -
v_call: TRBV7-9
d_call: -
cdr3_nt: TGTGCCAGCAGCTTGAACAGGGATCACAATCAGCCCCAGCATTTT
cdr3_aa: CASSLNRDHNQPQHF

j_call: TRBJ2-1
clone_size: -
v_call: TRBV7-3
d_call: TRBD2
cdr3_nt: TGTGCCAGCAGCTTCGGGACTAGCGGGGGAGAGCAGTTCTTC
cdr3_aa: CASSFGTSGGEQFF

j_call: TRBJ2-7
clone_size: -
v_call: TRBV7-2
d_call: TRBD2
cdr3_nt: TGTGCCAGCAGCTCTCGGAGCGGGGGGCCACACTACAAGCAGTACTTC
cdr3_aa: CASSSRSGGPHYKQYF

j_call: TRBJ2-1
clone_size: hyperexpanded
v_call: TRBV4-2
d_call: TRBD2
cdr3_nt: TGTGCCAGCAGCCAGCTGACTAGCGGGATATACAATGAGCAGTTCTTC
cdr3_aa: CASSQLTSGIYNEQFF

j_call: TRBJ2-1
clone_size: -
v_call: TRBV6-5
d_call: TRBD2
cdr3_nt: TGTGCCAGCACCGGGAGGGCCTTTAACAATGAGCAGTTCTTC
cdr3_aa: CASTGRAFNNEQFF

j_call: TRBJ1-6
clone_size: many
v_call: TRBV7-2
d_call: -
cdr3_nt: TGTGCCAGCAGCTTAGAGTTATATTCACCCCTCCACTTT
cdr3_aa: CASSLELYSPLHF

j_call: TRBJ1-5
clone_size: few
v_call: TRBV7-3
d_call: -
cdr3_nt: TGTGCCAGCAGCTTCGCAGATCAGCCCCAGCATTTT
cdr3_aa: CASSFADQPQHF

j_call: TRBJ2-2
clone_size: medium-sized
v_call: TRBV7-9
d_call: -
cdr3_nt: TGTGCCAGCAGCCCACGGGCGAACACCGGGGAGCTGTTTTTT
cdr3_aa: CASSPRANTGELFF

j_call: TRBJ2-1
clone_size: few
v_call: TRBV4-2
d_call: TRBD2
cdr3_nt: TGTGCCAACAGCCAGCTGCAGAGCGGGATATACAATGAGCAGTTCTTC
cdr3_aa: CANSQLQSGIYNEQFF

j_call: TRBJ1-2
clone_size: many
v_call: TRBV7-9
d_call: TRBD1
cdr3_nt: TGTGCCAGCAGCTTATATATGGGACAGAACTATGGTTACACCTTC
cdr3_aa: CASSLYMGQNYGYTF

j_call: TRBJ2-3
clone_size: few
v_call: TRBV7-9
d_call: -
cdr3_nt: TGTGCCAGCAGCTTAGCTAGCGGAAGAAGCACAGATACGCAGTATTTT
cdr3_aa: CASSLASGRSTDTQYF

j_call: TRBJ1-5
clone_size: few
v_call: TRBV24-1
d_call: -
cdr3_nt: TGTGCCACCAGTGATGGATGGCGCAATCAGCCCCAGCATTTT
cdr3_aa: CATSDGWRNQPQHF

j_call: TRBJ2-4
clone_size: many
v_call: TRBV7-3
d_call: TRBD1
cdr3_nt: TGTGCCAGCAGCTTAGGACAGGGGGCGAACATTCAGTACTTC
cdr3_aa: CASSLGQGANIQYF

j_call: TRBJ2-1
clone_size: -
v_call: TRBV4-2
d_call: TRBD2
cdr3_nt: TGTGCCAGCAGCGAGGGGACTAGCGGGATATACAATGAGCAGTTCTTC
cdr3_aa: CASSEGTSGIYNEQFF

j_call: TRBJ1-2
clone_size: -
v_call: TRBV6-1
d_call: -
cdr3_nt: TGTGCCACCCGGCTGGGAGATGGCTACACCTTC
cdr3_aa: CATRLGDGYTF

j_call: TRBJ1-1
clone_size: -
v_call: TRBV7-3
d_call: -
cdr3_nt: TGTGCGAGCAGCAAAACCATGAACACTGAAGCTTTCTTT
cdr3_aa: CASSKTMNTEAFF

j_call: TRBJ2-1
clone_size: hyperexpanded
v_call: TRBV6-1
d_call: TRBD2
cdr3_nt: TGTGCCAGCAACGGGAGGGCCATTAACAATGAGCAGTTCTTC
cdr3_aa: CASNGRAINNEQFF

j_call: TRBJ1-5
clone_size: few
v_call: TRBV7-6
d_call: -
cdr3_nt: TGTGCCAGCAGCTTAGAAGGACGGCCCAATCAGCCCCAGCATTTT
cdr3_aa: CASSLEGRPNQPQHF

j_call: TRBJ2-5
clone_size: few
v_call: TRBV10-3
d_call: TRBD2
cdr3_nt: TGTGCCATCGGGTCGGGGGGGCCACCCATGACCCAGTACTTC
cdr3_aa: CAIGSGGPPMTQYF

j_call: TRBJ1-2
clone_size: medium-sized
v_call: TRBV7-2
d_call: -
cdr3_nt: TGTGCCAGCAACTCGCGGGCAGGCTATGGCTACACCTTC
cdr3_aa: CASNSRAGYGYTF

j_call: TRBJ2-1
clone_size: -
v_call: TRBV4-2
d_call: TRBD2
cdr3_nt: TGTGCCAACAGCCAGCTGCCGAGCGGGATATACAATGAGCAGTTCTTC
cdr3_aa: CANSQLPSGIYNEQFF

j_call: TRBJ2-2
clone_size: few
v_call: TRBV7-9
d_call: -
cdr3_nt: TGTGCCAGTAGCCCACGGGCGAGCACCGGGGAGCTGTTTTTT
cdr3_aa: CASSPRASTGELFF

j_call: TRBJ1-1
clone_size: many
v_call: TRBV7-3
d_call: TRBD1
cdr3_nt: TGTGCCAGCAGCTTGACAGGGGGCATGAACACTGAAGCTTTCTTT
cdr3_aa: CASSLTGGMNTEAFF

j_call: TRBJ2-5
clone_size: large
v_call: TRBV7-9
d_call: -
cdr3_nt: TGTGCCAGCAGCTATGACTCCTCATGGGAGACCCAGTACTTC
cdr3_aa: CASSYDSSWETQYF

j_call: TRBJ1-4
clone_size: medium-sized
v_call: TRBV7-6
d_call: -
cdr3_nt: TGTGCCAGCAGCGCCCTGACGGCTAATGAAAAACTGTTTTTT
cdr3_aa: CASSALTANEKLFF

j_call: TRBJ1-5
clone_size: few
v_call: TRBV7-3
d_call: -
cdr3_nt: TGTGCCAGCAGCTTAGCGCTACAGGGCAATCAGCCCCAGCATTTT
cdr3_aa: CASSLALQGNQPQHF

j_call: TRBJ2-1
clone_size: -
v_call: TRBV6-6
d_call: -
cdr3_nt: TGTTCCAGCACCGTGATGGCCATTAACAATGAGCAGTTCTTC
cdr3_aa: CSSTVMAINNEQFF

j_call: TRBJ1-1
clone_size: -
v_call: TRBV7-3
d_call: -
cdr3_nt: TGTGCCAGCAGCTTAAGGTCGGACGGACACTCGAACACTGAAGCTTTCTTT
cdr3_aa: CASSLRSDGHSNTEAFF

j_call: TRBJ1-4
clone_size: medium-sized
v_call: TRBV10-1
d_call: -
cdr3_nt: TGCGCCAGCAGTGCAGACAGGTCTGAACTGTTTTTT
cdr3_aa: CASSADRSELFF